What follows are 19 T cell receptor beta chains derived from one specimen sequenced in a study of blood T cell repertoires in COVID-19. TCRdb keeps only in-frame clones here, not all; method: immunoSEQ multiplex PCR. Of about 60,000 clones detected, roughly three quarters appear once; the ten largest clones hold around 21%. The material sequenced was peripheral blood. These receptors all stem from a man aged 50-60 years with active or convalescent COVID-19.

There are a few counts of this clone. The rearrangement uses TRBV7-9 and TRBJ2-7; 9 nucleotides align to TRBD2. This CDR3 is 12 amino acids long. The ends lost 10 bases at V and 6 bases at J; junction bases unmatched: 7. The germline gives CDR1 SEHNR, CDR2 FQNEAQ (reference sequence). The CDR3 DNA sequence: TGTGCCATCGGAGAGCGGGAGGTCGAGCAGTACTTC. It codes for CAIGEREVEQYF.

The chain has TRBV7-6 and TRBJ2-3; 7 bases map to TRBD2. In germline, CDR1 is SGHVS, CDR2 FNYEAQ. V lost 2 bases to trimming and J lost 4 bases; unmatched junction nucleotides: 9. The CDR3 spans 16 residues. In DNA form, the CDR3 reads TGTGCCAGCAGCTTATTTGTGGGAGGGAGGGCAGATACGCAGTATTTT. It codes for CASSLFVGGRADTQYF.

This chain uses TRBV5-4 with TRBJ2-1; possible D gene TRBD1, 6 bases. CDR1 and CDR2 from the germline V gene are SGHNT and YYREEE (reference sequence). Trimming took 3 bases from V and 6 from J, leaving 10 bases between them. The CDR3 sequence is 13 residues long. DNA of the CDR3: TGTGCCAGCAGCTCGACAGGCCCCAATGAGCAGTTCTTC. Translation: CASSSTGPNEQFF.

The sample holds a few counts of this clone. The chain employs TRBV10-3 and TRBJ2-3; 8 bases agree with TRBD2. V gave up 2 bases and J gave up 5 bases; unmatched junction bases: 3. Germline V lookup: CDR1 ENHRY, CDR2 SYGVKD. The CDR3 extends over 14 amino acids. The CDR3 DNA sequence: TGTGCCATCAGTGAGGGCCGGGGGGGAGATACGCAGTATTTT. Translated: CAISEGRGGDTQYF.

The chain links TRBV7-8 to TRBJ2-7, with 8 nucleotides matching TRBD1. CDR1 is SGHVS, CDR2 FQNEAQ, per germline. Unmatched junction bases numbered 7, after V lost 1 base and J lost 2 bases. The CDR3 covers 16 residues. DNA of the CDR3: TGTGCCAGCAGCTTAGTCGGGACAGGACTACCCTACGAGCAGTACTTC. Its protein is CASSLVGTGLPYEQYF.

The chain uses TRBV2 and TRBJ2-2; possibly TRBD2 for D (6 bases). The CDR3 has 14 residues. The V gene lost 3 bases and the J gene lost 7 bases, with 12 bases spanning the gap. CDR1 is SNHLY, CDR2 FYNNEI, per germline. Here the CDR3 reads CASSELAEGGELFF. CDR3 nucleotides: TGTGCCAGCAGTGAGTTAGCGGAGGGCGGGGAGCTGTTTTTT. Full variable domain (rest looked up from reference TRBV2 and TRBJ2-2): EPEVTQTPSHQVTQMGQEVILRCVPISNHLYFYWYRQILGQKVEFLVSFYNNEISEKSEIFDDQFSVERPDGSNFTLKIRSTKLEDSAMYFCASSELAEGGELFFGEGSRLTVL.

CDR3 in amino acids: CASSQDRRSGTQYF. DNA for the CDR3: TGTGCCAGCAGCCAAGATCGGAGGTCGGGGACGCAGTATTTT. The J gene is TRBJ2-3, the V gene TRBV4-2; weak D call: TRBD2 (5 bases). The V gene's germline CDR1 is LGHNA and CDR2 YNFKEQ. V gave up 0 bases and J gave up 9 bases, with 13 bases separating them. This CDR3 contains 14 residues.

The chain joins TRBV7-9 to TRBJ1-4; no definite D call. The germline gives CDR1 SEHNR, CDR2 FQNEAQ (reference sequence). The CDR3 length is 13 residues. Trimming removed 5 bases from V and 8 bases from J, with 12 bases in between. Here the CDR3 DNA reads TGTGCCAGCAGCCCCTCCGGAGGGGAAAAACTGTTTTTT. Translated: CASSPSGGEKLFF.

The chain employs TRBV6-5 and TRBJ1-1; D remains ambiguous. Trimming removed 6 bases at V and 1 base at J, with 3 bases between. CDR1 and CDR2 from the germline V gene are MNHEY and SVGAGI. There are 11 residues in the CDR3. The CDR3 DNA reads as TGTGCCAGCAGCTGGAACACTGAAGCTTTCTTT. Amino acids: CASSWNTEAFF.

CDR3 bases: TGTGCCAGCAGCCGCGGACAGGGAGTTCAGCCCCAGCATTTT. Its protein is CASSRGQGVQPQHF. The chain uses TRBV6-5 and TRBJ1-5; 8 bases fit TRBD1. Germline V gives CDR1 MNHEY, CDR2 SVGAGI. This CDR3 comprises 14 residues. After removal of 6 bases from V and 6 bases from J, the junction contained 7 bases not matched to a gene.

This clone was picked up a small number of times. This chain joins TRBV14 and TRBJ1-4, with no clear D. The germline gives CDR1 SGHDN, CDR2 FVKESK. This CDR3 has 13 residues. With 1 base removed from V and 7 bases from J, the gap between germline ends came to 7 bases. The CDR3 region has the DNA TGTGCCAGCAGCCAAGTGAGAAGTGAAAAACTGTTTTTT. Its protein is CASSQVRSEKLFF.

J is TRBJ2-1 and V is TRBV25-1; the D gene is possibly TRBD2 (6 bases). V dropped 5 bases and J dropped 2 bases, with 13 bases sitting between them. This CDR3 contains 15 residues. The V gene's germline CDR1 is MGHDK and CDR2 SYGVNS. In DNA form, the CDR3 reads TGTGCCAGCAGTCTTGTTTCGGGGGCCTACAATGAGCAGTTCTTC. Protein sequence: CASSLVSGAYNEQFF.

V is TRBV30 and J is TRBJ1-5; 11 bases agree with TRBD1. J lost 2 bases, V lost 5 bases, and 5 bases had no gene match. Germline V CDR1 and CDR2: GTSNPN, SVGIG (reference sequence). CDR3 length equals 15 residues. The CDR3 loop is CAWGQGAGRNQPQHF. CDR3 coding DNA: TGTGCCTGGGGACAGGGGGCAGGTCGCAATCAGCCCCAGCATTTT.

To note about this clone: Compared with germline, one end of the junction differs, possibly owing to a read error. The chain uses TRBV5-1 and TRBJ1-2, with D possibly matching TRBD1 (5 bases). Per germline, CDR1 SGHRS and CDR2 YFSETQ. The CDR3 has 12 amino acids. The CDR3 here is CASRLDIDGYTF. CDR3 coding DNA: TGCGCCAGCAGATTGGACATCGATGGCTACACCTTC.

In this sample, this clone turned up a few times. The J gene is TRBJ1-3, the V gene TRBV10-3; the D is unclear. This CDR3 is built from 13 residues. Looked up from germline, CDR1 is ENHRY and CDR2 is SYGVKD. Trimming stripped 10 bases from V and 2 bases from J, with 12 bases between. CDR3 sequence (DNA): TGTGCCACACGAGACAAAGCTGGAAACACCATATATTTT. This gives the protein CATRDKAGNTIYF.

This chain links TRBV6-6 with TRBJ2-7, with a possible D match to TRBD2 (5 bases). CDR1 MNHNY and CDR2 SVGAGI come from the germline V gene (reference sequence). This CDR3 is built from 14 residues. Trimming stripped 0 bases from V and 2 bases from J, with 8 bases between. CDR3 bases: TGTGCCAGCAGTTACTCTGGGAGAGCCTACGAGCAGTACTTC. Translating it yields CASSYSGRAYEQYF.

V is TRBV5-5 and J is TRBJ1-6, with 9 bases matching TRBD1. The CDR3 totals 17 residues. Unmatched junction bases numbered 7, after V lost 5 bases and J lost 1 base. Looked up from germline, CDR1 is SGHKS and CDR2 is YYEKEE (reference sequence). CDR3 coding DNA: TGTGCCAGCAGACCCGTGACAGGGGGATCCTATAATTCACCCCTCCACTTT. It yields the protein CASRPVTGGSYNSPLHF.

V usage is TRBV3-1 (or the pseudogene TRBV3-2) and J usage is TRBJ2-3, with D possibly matching TRBD1 (5 bases). CDR3 length: 14 amino acids. Germline CDR1 LGHDT, CDR2 YNNKEL (reference sequence). Trimming pared 0 bases from V and 8 bases from J, leaving 12 bases between. CDR3 in DNA: TGTGCCAGCAGCCAAGATAAAAGGGGAACTACGCAGTATTTT. Translation: CASSQDKRGTTQYF.

V is TRBV20-1 and J is TRBJ2-1, with 8 bases matching TRBD1. The germline CDR1 and CDR2 sequences are DFQATT and SNEGSKA (reference sequence). V was clipped by 3 bases and J by 2 bases; unmatched bases: 6. This CDR3 is built from 15 residues. The CDR3 nucleotides are TGCAGTGCTAGTACGGACAGGGCTCCCTACAATGAGCAGTTCTTC. Protein: CSASTDRAPYNEQFF.